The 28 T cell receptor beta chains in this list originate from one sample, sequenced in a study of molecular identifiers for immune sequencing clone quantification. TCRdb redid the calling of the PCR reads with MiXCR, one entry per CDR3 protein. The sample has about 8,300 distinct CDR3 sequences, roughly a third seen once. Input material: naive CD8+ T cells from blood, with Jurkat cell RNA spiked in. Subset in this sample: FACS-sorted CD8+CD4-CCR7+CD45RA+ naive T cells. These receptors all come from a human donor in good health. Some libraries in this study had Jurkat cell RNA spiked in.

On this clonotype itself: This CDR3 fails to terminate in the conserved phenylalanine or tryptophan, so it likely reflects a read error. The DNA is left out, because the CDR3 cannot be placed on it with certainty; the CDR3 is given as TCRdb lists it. The CDR3 loop reads CSAPPGQGARGDTQNI. The J gene is TRBJ2-3, the V gene TRBV20-1; TRBD1, the table's D call, was not compared with the DNA. Germline loops: CDR1 DFQATT, CDR2 SNEGSKA (reference sequence). Both ends counted, the CDR3 spans 16 residues.

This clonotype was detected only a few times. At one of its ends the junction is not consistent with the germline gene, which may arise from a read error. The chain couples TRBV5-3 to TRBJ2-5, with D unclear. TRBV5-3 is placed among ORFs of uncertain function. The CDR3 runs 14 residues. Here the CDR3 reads CASSLVQPKETQYF. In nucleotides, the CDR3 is TGTGCCAGCAGCTTGGTCCAGCCAAAAGAGACCCAGTACTTC.

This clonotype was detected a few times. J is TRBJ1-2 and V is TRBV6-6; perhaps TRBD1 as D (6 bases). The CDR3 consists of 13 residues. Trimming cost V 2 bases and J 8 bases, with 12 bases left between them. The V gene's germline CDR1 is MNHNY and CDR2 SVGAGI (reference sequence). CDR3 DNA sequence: TGTGCCAGCAGTTACGGGGCAGGGGAAGGCTACACCTTC. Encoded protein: CASSYGAGEGYTF.

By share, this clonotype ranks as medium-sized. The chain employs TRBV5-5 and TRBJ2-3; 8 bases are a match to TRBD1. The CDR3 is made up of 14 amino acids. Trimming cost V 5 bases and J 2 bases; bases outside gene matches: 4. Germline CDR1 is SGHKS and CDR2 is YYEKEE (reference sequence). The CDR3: CASSRQGSTDTQYF. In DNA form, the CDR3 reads TGTGCCAGCAGTCGACAGGGGTCCACAGATACGCAGTATTTT.

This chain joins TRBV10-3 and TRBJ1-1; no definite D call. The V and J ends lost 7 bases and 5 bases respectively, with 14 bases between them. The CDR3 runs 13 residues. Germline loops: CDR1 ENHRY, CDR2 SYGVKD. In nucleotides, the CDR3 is TGTGCCATCACAGGAGGGCCATCGACTGAAGCTTTCTTT. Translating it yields CAITGGPSTEAFF.

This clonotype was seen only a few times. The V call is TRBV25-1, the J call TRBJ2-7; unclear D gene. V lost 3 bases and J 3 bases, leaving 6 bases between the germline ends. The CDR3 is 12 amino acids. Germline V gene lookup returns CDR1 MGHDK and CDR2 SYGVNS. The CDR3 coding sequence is TGTGCCAGCAGTGAGCGAGACTACGAGCAGTACTTC. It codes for CASSERDYEQYF.

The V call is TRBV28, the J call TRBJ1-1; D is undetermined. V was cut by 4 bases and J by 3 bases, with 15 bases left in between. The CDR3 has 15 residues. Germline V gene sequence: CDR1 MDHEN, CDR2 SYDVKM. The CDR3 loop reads CASSSGLGRYTEAFF. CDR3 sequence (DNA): TGTGCCAGCAGTTCGGGCCTCGGTCGGTACACTGAAGCTTTCTTT.

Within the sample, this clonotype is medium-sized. In DNA, the CDR3 is TGCAGTGCTAGAGTTCTTCCTCCGGGACAGGGTTGGACAGATACGCAGTATTTT. Protein: CSARVLPPGQGWTDTQYF. This sequence joins TRBV20-1 and TRBJ2-3, with 9 bases lining up with TRBD1. J gave up 3 bases and V 1 base, and 14 bases lay outside the gene matches. CDR1 and CDR2 (germline): DFQATT, SNEGSKA (reference sequence). The CDR3 covers 18 residues.

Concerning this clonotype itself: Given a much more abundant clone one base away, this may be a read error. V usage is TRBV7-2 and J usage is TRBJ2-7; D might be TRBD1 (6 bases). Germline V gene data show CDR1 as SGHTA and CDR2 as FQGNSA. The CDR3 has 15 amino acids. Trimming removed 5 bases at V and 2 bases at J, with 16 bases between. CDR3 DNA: TGTGCCAGCAGCACGGCGACAGGAACTGCCTACGAGCAGTACTTC. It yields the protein CASSTATGTAYEQYF. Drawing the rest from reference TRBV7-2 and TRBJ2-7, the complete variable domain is GAGVSQSPSNKVTEKGKDVELRCDPISGHTALYWYRQSLGQGLEFLIYFQGNSAPDKSGLPSDRFSAERTGGSVSTLTIQRTQQEDSAVYLCASSTATGTAYEQYFGPGTRLTVT.

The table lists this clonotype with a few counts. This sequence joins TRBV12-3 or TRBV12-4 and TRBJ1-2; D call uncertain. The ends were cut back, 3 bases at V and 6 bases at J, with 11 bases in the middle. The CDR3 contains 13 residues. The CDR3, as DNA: TGTGCCAGCAGTTTCACTCCCCGTCATGGCTACACCTTC. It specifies CASSFTPRHGYTF.

The CDR3 spells CASSITTGELFF. DNA of the CDR3: TGTGCCAGCAGCATTACCACCGGGGAGCTGTTTTTT. V gene TRBV21-1 combines with J gene TRBJ2-2. TRBV21-1 is a known pseudogene. This CDR3 spans 12 amino acids.

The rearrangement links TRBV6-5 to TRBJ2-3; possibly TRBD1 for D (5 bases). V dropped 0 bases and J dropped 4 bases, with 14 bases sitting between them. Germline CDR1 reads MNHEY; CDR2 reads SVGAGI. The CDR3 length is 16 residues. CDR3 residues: CASSYSPQGGSDTQYF. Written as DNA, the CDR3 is TGTGCCAGCAGTTACTCCCCTCAGGGCGGCTCAGATACGCAGTATTTT.

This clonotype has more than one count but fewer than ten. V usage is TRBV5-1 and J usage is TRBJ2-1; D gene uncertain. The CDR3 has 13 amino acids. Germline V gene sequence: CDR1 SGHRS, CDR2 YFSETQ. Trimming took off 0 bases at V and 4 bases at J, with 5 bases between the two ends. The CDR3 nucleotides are TGCGCCAGCAGCTTGGCCCCTTACAATGAGCAGTTCTTC. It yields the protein CASSLAPYNEQFF. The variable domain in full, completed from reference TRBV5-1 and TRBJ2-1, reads KAGVTQTPRYLIKTRGQQVTLSCSPISGHRSVSWYQQTPGQGLQFLFEYFSETQRNKGNFPGRFSGRQFSNSRSEMNVSTLELGDSALYLCASSLAPYNEQFFGPGTRLTVL.

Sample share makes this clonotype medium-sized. The CDR3 reads CASSSVTGTNEQFF. The CDR3 bases are TGTGCCAGCAGCTCCGTCACAGGGACTAATGAGCAGTTCTTC. The chain is built from TRBV11-2 and TRBJ2-1, with D perhaps TRBD1 or TRBD2 (6 bases each). Germline-derived CDR1 and CDR2 are SGHAT and FQNNGV. With 4 bases removed from V and 7 bases from J, the gap between germline ends came to 14 bases. The CDR3 length is 14 residues.

The CDR3 nucleotides are TGTGCCAGCAGCCCCGGGACTAGCCGGTACTTC. Its translation: CASSPGTSRYF. The chain carries TRBV28 and TRBJ2-4, with 9 bases aligning to TRBD2. CDR1 and CDR2 (germline): MDHEN, SYDVKM. The CDR3 consists of 11 residues. The V and J ends lost 6 bases and 15 bases, in that order; junction bases with no gene match: 6. Complete variable domain (other parts from reference TRBV28 and TRBJ2-4): DVKVTQSSRYLVKRTGEKVFLECVQDMDHENMFWYRQDPGLGLRLIYFSYDVKMKEKGDIPEGYSVSREKKERFSLILESASTNQTSMYLCASSPGTSRYFGAGTRLSVL.

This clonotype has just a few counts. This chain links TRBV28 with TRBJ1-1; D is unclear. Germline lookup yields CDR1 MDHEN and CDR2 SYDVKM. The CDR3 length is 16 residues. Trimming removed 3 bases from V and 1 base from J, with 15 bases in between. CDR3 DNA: TGTGCCAGCAGTTTCTGGGATACTGGTGAGAACACTGAAGCTTTCTTT. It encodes CASSFWDTGENTEAFF. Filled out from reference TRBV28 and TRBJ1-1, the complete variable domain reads DVKVTQSSRYLVKRTGEKVFLECVQDMDHENMFWYRQDPGLGLRLIYFSYDVKMKEKGDIPEGYSVSREKKERFSLILESASTNQTSMYLCASSFWDTGENTEAFFGQGTRLTVV.

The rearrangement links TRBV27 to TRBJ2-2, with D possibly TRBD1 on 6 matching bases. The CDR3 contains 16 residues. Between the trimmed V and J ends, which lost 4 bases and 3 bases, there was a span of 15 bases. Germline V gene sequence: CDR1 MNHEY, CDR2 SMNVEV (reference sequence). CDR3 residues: CASSYLTGKYTGELFF. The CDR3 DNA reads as TGTGCCAGCAGTTACCTAACAGGGAAGTACACCGGGGAGCTGTTTTTT.

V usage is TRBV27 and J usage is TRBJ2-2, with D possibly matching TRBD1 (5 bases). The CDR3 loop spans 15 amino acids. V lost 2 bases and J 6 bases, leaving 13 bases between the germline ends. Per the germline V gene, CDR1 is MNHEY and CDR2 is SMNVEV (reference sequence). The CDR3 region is CASSLVRVLPGELFF. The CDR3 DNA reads TGTGCCAGCAGTTTAGTCAGGGTTTTACCCGGGGAGCTGTTTTTT.

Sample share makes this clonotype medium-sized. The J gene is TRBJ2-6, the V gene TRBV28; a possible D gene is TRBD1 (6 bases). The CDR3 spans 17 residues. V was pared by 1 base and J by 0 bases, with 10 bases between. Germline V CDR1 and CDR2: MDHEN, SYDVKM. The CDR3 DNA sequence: TGTGCCAGCAGTTTATTTCGGACAGTCTCTGGGGCCAACGTCCTGACTTTC. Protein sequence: CASSLFRTVSGANVLTF.

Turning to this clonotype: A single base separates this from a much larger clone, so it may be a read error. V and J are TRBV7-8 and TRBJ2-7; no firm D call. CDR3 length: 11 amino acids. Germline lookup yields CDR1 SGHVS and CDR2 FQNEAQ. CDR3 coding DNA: TGTGCCAGCAGCTCCCCACCTGTTCAGAACTTC. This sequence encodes CASSSPPVQNF.

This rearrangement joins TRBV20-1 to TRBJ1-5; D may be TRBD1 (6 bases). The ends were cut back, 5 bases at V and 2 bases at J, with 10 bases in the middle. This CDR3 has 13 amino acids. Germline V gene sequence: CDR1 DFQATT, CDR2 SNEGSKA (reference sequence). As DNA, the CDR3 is TGCAGTGCTCGACAGGTTCGCAATCAGCCCCAGCATTTT. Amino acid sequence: CSARQVRNQPQHF.

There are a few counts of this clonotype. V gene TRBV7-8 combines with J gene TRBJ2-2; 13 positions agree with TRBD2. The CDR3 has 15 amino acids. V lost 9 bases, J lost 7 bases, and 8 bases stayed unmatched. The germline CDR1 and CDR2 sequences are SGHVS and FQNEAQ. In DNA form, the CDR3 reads TGTGCCAGTAATGGACTAGCGGGAGCGATCGGGGAGCTGTTTTTT. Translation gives CASNGLAGAIGELFF.

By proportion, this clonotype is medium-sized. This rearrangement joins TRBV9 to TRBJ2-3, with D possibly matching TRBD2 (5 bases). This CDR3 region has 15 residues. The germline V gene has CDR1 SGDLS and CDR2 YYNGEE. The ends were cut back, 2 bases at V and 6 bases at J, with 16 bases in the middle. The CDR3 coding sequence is TGTGCCAGCAGCGTTGAGGGCACCCGGTTGGATACGCAGTATTTT. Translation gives CASSVEGTRLDTQYF. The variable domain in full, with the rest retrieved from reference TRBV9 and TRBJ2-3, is DSGVTQTPKHLITATGQRVTLRCSPRSGDLSVYWYQQSLDQGLQFLIQYYNGEERAKGNILERFSAQQFPDLHSELNLSSLELGDSALYFCASSVEGTRLDTQYFGPGTRLTVL.

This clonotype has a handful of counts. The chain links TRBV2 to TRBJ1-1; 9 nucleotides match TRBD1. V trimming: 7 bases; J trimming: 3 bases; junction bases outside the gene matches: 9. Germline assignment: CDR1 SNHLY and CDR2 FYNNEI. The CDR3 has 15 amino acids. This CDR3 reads CASKPTGGAYTEAFF. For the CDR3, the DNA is TGTGCCAGCAAGCCTACAGGGGGCGCTTACACTGAAGCTTTCTTT.

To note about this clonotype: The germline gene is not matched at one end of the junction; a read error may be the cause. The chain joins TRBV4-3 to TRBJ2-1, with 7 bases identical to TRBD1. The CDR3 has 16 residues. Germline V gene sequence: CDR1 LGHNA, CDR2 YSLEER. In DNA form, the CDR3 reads TGCGCCAGCAGCCGGGATTTAGGGGGCGCGTACAATGAGCAGATCTTC. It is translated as CASSRDLGGAYNEQIF.

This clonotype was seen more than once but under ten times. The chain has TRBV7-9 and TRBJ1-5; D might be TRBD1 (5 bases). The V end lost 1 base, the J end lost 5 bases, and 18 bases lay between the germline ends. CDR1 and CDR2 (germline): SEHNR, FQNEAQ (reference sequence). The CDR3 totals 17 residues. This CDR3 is CASSLVRAGARHQPQHF. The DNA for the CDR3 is TGTGCCAGCAGCTTAGTAAGGGCCGGGGCGAGACATCAGCCCCAGCATTTT.

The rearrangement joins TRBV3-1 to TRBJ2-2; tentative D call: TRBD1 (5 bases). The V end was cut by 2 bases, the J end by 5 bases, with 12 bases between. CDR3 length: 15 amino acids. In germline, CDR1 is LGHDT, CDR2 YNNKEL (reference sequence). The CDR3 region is CASSQPQDRTGELFF. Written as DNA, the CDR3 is TGTGCCAGCAGCCAACCACAGGATCGGACCGGGGAGCTGTTTTTT.

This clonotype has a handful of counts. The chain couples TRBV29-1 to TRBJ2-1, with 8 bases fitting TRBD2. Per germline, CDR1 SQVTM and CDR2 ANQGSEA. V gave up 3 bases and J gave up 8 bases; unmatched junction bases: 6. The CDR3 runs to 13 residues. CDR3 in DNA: TGCAGCGTTGAGGAGCGGGAGAGGGATGAGCAGTTCTTC. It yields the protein CSVEERERDEQFF.